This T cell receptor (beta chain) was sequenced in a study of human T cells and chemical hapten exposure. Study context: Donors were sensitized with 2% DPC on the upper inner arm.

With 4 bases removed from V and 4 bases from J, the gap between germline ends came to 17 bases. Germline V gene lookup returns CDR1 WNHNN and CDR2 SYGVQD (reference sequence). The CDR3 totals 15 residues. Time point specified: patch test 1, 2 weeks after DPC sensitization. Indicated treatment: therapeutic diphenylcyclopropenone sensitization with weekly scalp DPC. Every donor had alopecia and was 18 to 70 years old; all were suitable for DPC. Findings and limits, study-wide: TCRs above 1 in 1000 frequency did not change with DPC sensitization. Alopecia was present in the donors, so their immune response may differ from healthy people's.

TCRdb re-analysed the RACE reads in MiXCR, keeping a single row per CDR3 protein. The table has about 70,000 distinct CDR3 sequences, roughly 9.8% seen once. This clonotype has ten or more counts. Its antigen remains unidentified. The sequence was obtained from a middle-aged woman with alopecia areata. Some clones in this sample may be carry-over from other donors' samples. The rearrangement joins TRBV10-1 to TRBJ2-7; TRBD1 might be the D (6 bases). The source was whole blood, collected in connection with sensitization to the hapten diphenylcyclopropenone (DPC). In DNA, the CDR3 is TGCGCCAGCAGTGCCGCTGGCGGTAGGGGGTACGAGCAGTACTTC. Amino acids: CASSAAGGRGYEQYF.